One and the same sample provided the 18 T cell receptor beta chains below, sequenced in a study of T cells in localized non-small cell lung cancer. TCRdb's copy holds only in-frame clones and misses some; the assay was immunoSEQ multiplex PCR. The sample has some 90,000 clones, roughly 90% seen once. Sequenced material: peripheral blood, taken before any cancer treatment. Receptor source: a man aged 35 to 69 with stage I squamous cell lung carcinoma.

The table lists this clone with many counts. The V gene is TRBV6-1, the J gene TRBJ2-7; D is uncertain. V was pared by 6 bases and J by 4 bases, with 13 bases between. Per the germline V gene, CDR1 is MNHNS and CDR2 is SASEGT. CDR3 size: 13 residues. CDR3 sequence (DNA): TGTGCCAGCAGCCCCAATACACAATACGAGCAGTACTTC. Protein product: CASSPNTQYEQYF.

This chain connects TRBV11-3 to TRBJ2-3; possible D gene TRBD2, 6 bases. The germline V gene has CDR1 SGHNT and CDR2 YENEEA. Trimming shortened V by 8 bases and J by 2 bases, and 14 bases separated the two germline ends. The CDR3 totals 14 residues. The CDR3 DNA reads TGTGCCAGCTCCATCGGGGGAGACACAGATACGCAGTATTTT. Encoded protein: CASSIGGDTDTQYF.

The gene calls are TRBV7-2 and TRBJ1-6; unclear D gene. V lost 5 bases to trimming and J lost 9 bases, with 17 bases between them. The germline CDR1 and CDR2 sequences are SGHTA and FQGNSA. This CDR3 region has 15 residues. CDR3 nucleotide sequence: TGTGCCAGCAGCCCCAGTGGTGGAGTGGGTTCACCCCTCCACTTT. Protein: CASSPSGGVGSPLHF.

The chain joins TRBV5-1 to TRBJ2-3, with 8 nucleotides matching TRBD1. Germline assignment: CDR1 SGHRS and CDR2 YFSETQ. The CDR3 is 14 residues long. Trimming took 5 bases from V and 2 from J; bases not matched to a gene: 4. The DNA for the CDR3 is TGCGCCAGCAGAGGGGGACAGGCCACAGATACGCAGTATTTT. It codes for CASRGGQATDTQYF. Full variable domain (rest looked up from reference TRBV5-1 and TRBJ2-3): KAGVTQTPRYLIKTRGQQVTLSCSPISGHRSVSWYQQTPGQGLQFLFEYFSETQRNKGNFPGRFSGRQFSNSRSEMNVSTLELGDSALYLCASRGGQATDTQYFGPGTRLTVL.

The V call is TRBV10-1, the J call TRBJ1-1, with 7 bases aligning to TRBD1. The trim removed 3 bases at V and 5 bases at J, leaving 18 bases unmatched. CDR3 length: 18 amino acids. From germline, CDR1 is WNHNN and CDR2 SYGVQD (reference sequence). CDR3 residues: CASSDIGGQLSPRTEAFF. The CDR3 region has the DNA TGCGCCAGCAGTGACATAGGGGGACAGCTCTCCCCGAGAACTGAAGCTTTCTTT.

The rearrangement links TRBV5-6 to TRBJ1-5; 9 bases are shared with TRBD1. V shed 3 bases and J 2 bases; nucleotides not matched to a gene: 9. This CDR3 comprises 17 residues. CDR1 is SGHDT, CDR2 YYEEEE, per germline. In nucleotides, the CDR3 is TGTGCCAGCAGCTACTACCGGACAGGGGTCGGCAATCAGCCCCAGCATTTT. It codes for CASSYYRTGVGNQPQHF.

The J gene is TRBJ1-6, the V gene TRBV5-1; weak D call: TRBD1 (6 bases). CDR1 and CDR2 from the germline V gene are SGHRS and YFSETQ. There are 17 residues in the CDR3. Trimming stripped 0 bases from V and 7 bases from J, with 17 bases between. The CDR3 nucleotides read TGCGCCAGCAGCTTGGATGTGACAGGAGCTTCCAATTCACCCCTCCACTTT. This codes for CASSLDVTGASNSPLHF.

The chain combines TRBV19 with TRBJ2-4, with a possible D match to TRBD1 (6 bases). Germline CDR1 and CDR2: LNHDA and SQIVND (reference sequence). V lost 5 bases and J 9 bases, leaving 23 bases between the germline ends. This CDR3 is built from 16 residues. This CDR3 reads CASSPLPKRTVVIQYF. Written as DNA, the CDR3 is TGTGCCAGTAGTCCCCTACCCAAGCGGACAGTTGTCATTCAGTACTTC.

The rearrangement uses TRBV27 and TRBJ1-6, with D uncertain. This CDR3 spans 16 amino acids. Looked up from germline, CDR1 is MNHEY and CDR2 is SMNVEV (reference sequence). Trimming cost V 1 base and J 7 bases, with 14 bases left between them. The CDR3: CASSLFVRETNSPLHF. The CDR3 bases are TGTGCCAGCAGTTTATTCGTGAGGGAGACAAATTCACCCCTCCACTTT.

The chain combines TRBV6-4 with TRBJ1-6; D remains ambiguous. Between the trimmed V and J ends, which lost 3 bases and 7 bases, there was a span of 10 bases. Germline CDR1 MRHNA, CDR2 SNTAGT. The CDR3 is 14 residues long. The CDR3 here is CASSELQTNSPLHF. CDR3 in DNA: TGTGCCAGCAGTGAGTTACAGACGAATTCACCCCTCCACTTT.

The chain couples TRBV28 to TRBJ2-1; no clear D gene. The CDR3 is made up of 13 amino acids. Per germline, CDR1 MDHEN and CDR2 SYDVKM. V shed 5 bases and J shed 7 bases, with 12 bases lying between them. CDR3 nucleotide sequence: TGTGCCAGCAGTCCGGGTAGCAGGAATGAGCAGTTCTTC. Protein: CASSPGSRNEQFF.

This chain connects TRBV10-2 to TRBJ2-2; 7 nucleotides agree with TRBD1. The CDR3 runs to 14 residues. CDR1 WSHSY and CDR2 SAAADI come from the germline V gene. With 6 bases clipped from V and 5 bases from J, the junction kept 6 bases outside the gene matches. The CDR3 DNA reads as TGCGCCAGCAGCATGACAGGGAAGACCGGGGAGCTGTTTTTT. Translation gives CASSMTGKTGELFF.

Here the CDR3 DNA reads TGTGCCAGTAGTAACTGGGCCTTGGGCACAGATACGCAGTATTTT. It yields the protein CASSNWALGTDTQYF. The V and J genes are TRBV19 and TRBJ2-3; no clear D gene. This CDR3 is built from 15 residues. Germline CDR1 and CDR2: LNHDA and SQIVND (reference sequence). The V and J ends lost 4 bases and 1 base respectively, with 12 bases between them.

The V gene is TRBV28, the J gene TRBJ1-2; TRBD1 matches 7 bases. Germline values: CDR1 MDHEN, CDR2 SYDVKM. Unmatched junction bases numbered 14, after V lost 5 bases and J lost 8 bases. CDR3 length: 15 amino acids. CDR3 DNA: TGTGCCAGCAGTACAGTACAGGGGTACGGGGCGGGCTACACCTTC. The encoded protein is CASSTVQGYGAGYTF.

This chain uses TRBV6-1 with TRBJ1-5; D is unresolved. This CDR3 region has 15 residues. Germline lookup yields CDR1 MNHNS and CDR2 SASEGT. Trimming stripped 11 bases from V and 0 bases from J, with 17 bases between. The CDR3 protein is CAVSPREYSNQPQHF. In nucleotides, the CDR3 is TGTGCCGTTTCACCCCGGGAATATAGCAATCAGCCCCAGCATTTT.

This rearrangement joins TRBV9 to TRBJ2-5, with D perhaps matching TRBD1 (5 bases). CDR1 SGDLS and CDR2 YYNGEE come from the germline V gene. The V end was cut by 4 bases, the J end by 7 bases, with 11 bases between. The CDR3 totals 12 residues. The CDR3 coding sequence is TGTGCCAGCAGCTCCTACCAGGGGACCCAGTACTTC. Its translation: CASSSYQGTQYF.

CDR3 nucleotides: TGTGCCAGCTCACGGACAGATAGCAATCAGCCCCAGCATTTT. It codes for CASSRTDSNQPQHF. The V gene is TRBV18, the J gene TRBJ1-5; the D gene is possibly TRBD1 (6 bases). V was shortened by 4 bases and J by 0 bases, with 7 bases between the two germline ends. The V gene's germline CDR1 is KGHSH and CDR2 LQKENI. This CDR3 is 14 amino acids long. The variable domain in full, with the rest retrieved from reference TRBV18 and TRBJ1-5, is NAGVMQNPRHLVRRRGQEARLRCSPMKGHSHVYWYRQLPEEGLKFMVYLQKENIIDESGMPKERFSAEFPKEGPSILRIQQVVRGDSAAYFCASSRTDSNQPQHFGDGTRLSIL.

A single count supports this clone. The V and J genes are TRBV5-5 and TRBJ1-1; the D gene is possibly TRBD1 (6 bases). CDR3 length equals 14 residues. The V and J ends lost 4 bases and 1 base respectively, with 11 bases between them. Germline V gives CDR1 SGHKS, CDR2 YYEKEE (reference sequence). The CDR3 region has the DNA TGTGCCAGCAGCCGGGACACGGAGAACACTGAAGCTTTCTTT. This translates into CASSRDTENTEAFF.